This T cell receptor (beta chain) was recorded in a study of T cells in Graves' hyperthyroidism and ophthalmopathy. Study observations and caveats: The blood repertoire included most of the expanded thyroid clonotypes above 0.001. Ophthalmopathy got predicted by the model a median about 6.7 months before its onset.

Trimming left V 2 bases short and J 0 bases short, with 11 bases between. The germline gives CDR1 LGHDT, CDR2 YNNKEL (reference sequence). The CDR3 spans 16 residues. TCR beta CDR3 region amplification was performed from RNA transcripts. Researchers ran a first-round RT-PCR on the TCR CDR3 using the HTBI primer set. In TCRdb, the multiplex PCR reads were re-called with MiXCR into one record per CDR3 protein. The data contain nearly 600,000 distinct CDR3 sequences, around 14% of them seen just once; the ten biggest clones take up 5.8%. Fresh peripheral blood, around 9.2 ml of it, supplied the PBMCs. With regard to this clonotype: Its cognate antigen is unknown.

The V and J genes are TRBV3-1 and TRBJ1-5; D not certain. The TCR comes from a woman in her twenties or thirties with Graves' hyperthyroidism that later progressed to Graves' ophthalmopathy. Sequenced material: blood. The CDR3 bases are TGTGCCAGCAGCCAACAAGCTGGGGATAGCAATCAGCCCCAGCATTTT. Its translation is CASSQQAGDSNQPQHF.